Below, 18 T cell receptor beta chains from the same sample are listed, as sequenced in a study of T cells after yellow fever vaccination. One entry per CDR3 protein, called by TCRdb with MiXCR from the 5' RACE reads. Seen here are approximately 330,000 distinct CDR3 sequences, 4.1% observed once, and the top ten hold under 30%. The starting material was PBMCs, obtained 5 days after the yellow fever booster vaccination. The receptor set was obtained from a man younger than 35 who received the YFV17D yellow fever vaccine.

The chain employs TRBV5-5 and TRBJ2-5; D remains unclear. V was cut by 5 bases and J by 3 bases, with 8 bases left in between. The CDR3 extends over 12 amino acids. Germline CDR1 reads SGHKS; CDR2 reads YYEKEE (reference sequence). CDR3 DNA sequence: TGTGCCAGCAGTCGGACGGAAGAGACCCAGTACTTC. This gives the protein CASSRTEETQYF.

This clonotype has just a few counts. This rearrangement joins TRBV7-9 to TRBJ2-7; 7 nucleotides agree with TRBD1. Germline lookup yields CDR1 SEHNR and CDR2 FQNEAQ (reference sequence). The CDR3 totals 13 residues. The junction had 6 bases not matched to a gene; V was cut back by 5 bases and J by 5 bases. CDR3 sequence (DNA): TGTGCCAGCAGCCCAGACAGGGTCCACGAGCAGTACGTC. It yields the protein CASSPDRVHEQYV.

This chain connects TRBV3-1 to TRBJ2-7; TRBD2 matches 9 bases. This CDR3 has 16 amino acids. Germline CDR1 is LGHDT and CDR2 is YNNKEL (reference sequence). J gave up 6 bases and V 3 bases, and 12 bases lay outside the gene matches. The chain's CDR3 is CASSHPRGRGGSEQYF. The CDR3 DNA reads as TGTGCCAGCAGCCACCCCCGTGGGCGGGGGGGGAGCGAGCAGTACTTC.

This clonotype was picked up many times. This rearrangement joins TRBV5-1 to TRBJ2-5; tentatively, D is TRBD2 (7 bases). CDR3 length equals 14 residues. Trimming left V 7 bases short and J 6 bases short, with 19 bases between. The V gene's germline CDR1 is SGHRS and CDR2 YFSETQ. The CDR3 sequence is CASAARGGAQTQYF. CDR3 bases: TGCGCCAGCGCGGCGAGAGGGGGGGCCCAGACCCAGTACTTC.

This clonotype has ten or more counts. This rearrangement joins TRBV15 to TRBJ1-2; D is undetermined. The CDR3 loop spans 12 amino acids. In germline, CDR1 is LNHNV, CDR2 YYDKDF (reference sequence). The V gene lost 0 bases and the J gene lost 5 bases, with 4 bases spanning the gap. The CDR3 loop reads CATSRDHYGYTF. In DNA, the CDR3 is TGTGCCACCAGCAGAGATCATTATGGCTACACCTTC.

In its sample, this clonotype was seen a few times. V is TRBV5-1 and J is TRBJ2-3, with TRBD1 identical over 7 bases. CDR3 size: 16 residues. CDR1 is SGHRS, CDR2 YFSETQ, per germline. Unmatched junction bases numbered 8, after V lost 4 bases and J lost 0 bases. The CDR3 coding sequence is TGCGCCAGCAGCCCCCTCGGCAGGGGGAGCACAGATACGCAGTATTTT. Translation gives CASSPLGRGSTDTQYF. Variable domain in full (rest from reference TRBV5-1 and TRBJ2-3): KAGVTQTPRYLIKTRGQQVTLSCSPISGHRSVSWYQQTPGQGLQFLFEYFSETQRNKGNFPGRFSGRQFSNSRSEMNVSTLELGDSALYLCASSPLGRGSTDTQYFGPGTRLTVL.

The rearrangement joins TRBV29-1 to TRBJ2-6; D is undetermined. The V and J ends lost 3 bases and 1 base respectively, with 7 bases between them. CDR1 is SQVTM and CDR2 is ANQGSEA in the germline V gene. The CDR3 has 14 amino acids. This CDR3 reads CSVDVGSGANVLTF. The CDR3 coding sequence is TGCAGCGTTGACGTAGGGTCTGGGGCCAACGTCCTGACTTTC.

The chain joins TRBV28 to TRBJ2-7, with TRBD2 as a possible D gene (5 bases). The CDR3 has 15 residues. Germline CDR1 and CDR2: MDHEN and SYDVKM. With 10 bases removed from V and 2 bases from J, the gap between germline ends came to 21 bases. The DNA for the CDR3 is TGTGCCACCTCCCGGGGTGGCTTCTCCACCTACGAGCAGTACGTC. Translating it yields CATSRGGFSTYEQYV.

This chain connects TRBV30 to TRBJ1-2; maybe TRBD1 (5 bases). The germline gives CDR1 GTSNPN, CDR2 SVGIG (reference sequence). The CDR3 is made up of 14 amino acids. V dropped 4 bases and J dropped 5 bases, with 17 bases sitting between them. The CDR3 is CAWNRDARKYGYTF. The CDR3, as DNA: TGTGCCTGGAACCGGGACGCAAGAAAGTATGGCTACACCTTC.

This clonotype was observed a few times. The chain recombines TRBV29-1 with TRBJ1-1; tentatively, D is TRBD1 (6 bases). The germline CDR1 and CDR2 sequences are SQVTM and ANQGSEA. Trimming cost V 7 bases and J 6 bases, with 18 bases left between them. The CDR3 is 13 amino acids. In nucleotides, the CDR3 is TGCAGCGCCGCCCACAGGGAAGGGGCTGAAGCTTTCTTT. Its translation: CSAAHREGAEAFF.

The rearrangement joins TRBV7-3 to TRBJ2-7; D is perhaps TRBD2 (5 bases). Germline CDR1 is SGHTA and CDR2 is FQGTGA. This CDR3 region has 14 residues. Trimming cost V 5 bases and J 0 bases, with 11 bases left between them. Written as DNA, the CDR3 is TGTGCCAGCAGCCCAAGCGGTGGCTCCTACGAGCAGTACTTC. This sequence encodes CASSPSGGSYEQYF.

This clonotype showed up many times. The chain is built from TRBV7-2 and TRBJ2-1; 9 positions agree with TRBD2. The germline V gene has CDR1 SGHTA and CDR2 FQGNSA. The V segment lost 2 bases and the J segment 0 bases; nucleotides outside the gene matches: 8. There are 18 residues in the CDR3. CDR3 residues: CASSLRERGVTSYNEQFF. The CDR3 bases are TGTGCCAGCAGCTTACGGGAGCGGGGGGTCACCTCCTACAATGAGCAGTTCTTC.

This chain uses TRBV7-3 with TRBJ2-1, with D maybe TRBD2 (6 bases). Trimming pared 1 base from V and 3 bases from J, leaving 22 bases between. This CDR3 comprises 19 residues. CDR1 is SGHTA and CDR2 is FQGTGA in the germline V gene. The CDR3 here is CASSLKHMGFAGGYNEQFF. The CDR3 DNA is TGTGCCAGCAGCTTAAAGCACATGGGGTTCGCCGGGGGCTACAATGAGCAGTTCTTC. The complete variable domain, with remaining parts taken from reference TRBV7-3 and TRBJ2-1, reads GAGVSQTPSNKVTEKGKYVELRCDPISGHTALYWYRQSLGQGPEFLIYFQGTGAADDSGLPNDRFFAVRPEGSVSTLKIQRTERGDSAVYLCASSLKHMGFAGGYNEQFFGPGTRLTVL.

This clonotype has only a few counts. The gene calls are TRBV6-6 and TRBJ2-1, with D possibly TRBD1 on 5 matching bases. This CDR3 spans 15 amino acids. Trimming removed 4 bases at V and 5 bases at J, with 15 bases between. Germline V gene data show CDR1 as MNHNY and CDR2 as SVGAGI (reference sequence). This chain's CDR3 is CASSFPLWGHNEQFF. The CDR3 nucleotides are TGTGCCAGCAGTTTCCCTCTGTGGGGCCACAATGAGCAGTTCTTC.

This clonotype was counted only a few times. The chain has TRBV7-2 and TRBJ2-3, with D unresolved. This CDR3 has 14 amino acids. Germline V lookup: CDR1 SGHTA, CDR2 FQGNSA. Trimming pared 2 bases from V and 5 bases from J, leaving 11 bases between. This CDR3 is CASSLWYTKDTQYF. The DNA of the CDR3 is TGTGCCAGCAGCTTATGGTATACGAAAGATACGCAGTATTTT.

This clonotype occurred a few times. The chain carries TRBV5-4 and TRBJ1-1, with D uncertain. The V end was cut by 6 bases, the J end by 2 bases, with 11 bases between. This CDR3 region has 13 residues. Germline V gene lookup returns CDR1 SGHNT and CDR2 YYREEE (reference sequence). The CDR3 DNA is TGTGCCAGCACTCAAAGACCCAACACTGAAGCTTTCTTT. This encodes CASTQRPNTEAFF.

This clonotype was observed a few times. The CDR3 loop reads CASSAMVGVRGITEAFF. In DNA, the CDR3 is TGTGCCAGCAGTGCTATGGTCGGGGTTAGGGGTATCACTGAAGCTTTCTTT. The chain couples TRBV28 to TRBJ1-1; a weak D match, TRBD1 (5 bases). Trimming shortened V by 5 bases and J by 4 bases, and 23 bases separated the two germline ends. This CDR3 comprises 17 residues. From germline, CDR1 is MDHEN and CDR2 SYDVKM.

This clonotype has more than one count but fewer than ten. This chain links TRBV27 with TRBJ1-4, with D perhaps matching TRBD1 (5 bases). Germline V lookup: CDR1 MNHEY, CDR2 SMNVEV (reference sequence). CDR3 length: 14 residues. V gave up 6 bases and J gave up 10 bases, with 18 bases separating them. This CDR3 is CASSYGTAVGKLFF. CDR3 DNA: TGTGCCAGCAGCTACGGGACGGCGGTGGGAAAACTGTTTTTT. Combining the CDR3 with reference TRBV27 and TRBJ1-4 gives the whole variable domain EAQVTQNPRYLITVTGKKLTVTCSQNMNHEYMSWYRQDPGLGLRQIYYSMNVEVTDKGDVPEGYKVSRKEKRNFPLILESPSPNQTSLYFCASSYGTAVGKLFFGSGTQLSVL.